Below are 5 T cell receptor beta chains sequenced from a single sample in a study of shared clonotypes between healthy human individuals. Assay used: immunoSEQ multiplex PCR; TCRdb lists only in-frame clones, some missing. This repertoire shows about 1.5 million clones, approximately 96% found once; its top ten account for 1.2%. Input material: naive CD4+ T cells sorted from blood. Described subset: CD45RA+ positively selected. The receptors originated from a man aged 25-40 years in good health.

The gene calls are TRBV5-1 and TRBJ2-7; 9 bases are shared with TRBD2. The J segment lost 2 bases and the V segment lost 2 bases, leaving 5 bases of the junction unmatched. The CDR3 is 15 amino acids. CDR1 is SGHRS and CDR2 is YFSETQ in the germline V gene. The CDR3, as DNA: TGCGCCAGCAGCTTCGGGGCGGGAGGGGCCTACGAGCAGTACTTC. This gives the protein CASSFGAGGAYEQYF. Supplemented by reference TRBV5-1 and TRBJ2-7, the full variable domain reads KAGVTQTPRYLIKTRGQQVTLSCSPISGHRSVSWYQQTPGQGLQFLFEYFSETQRNKGNFPGRFSGRQFSNSRSEMNVSTLELGDSALYLCASSFGAGGAYEQYFGPGTRLTVT.

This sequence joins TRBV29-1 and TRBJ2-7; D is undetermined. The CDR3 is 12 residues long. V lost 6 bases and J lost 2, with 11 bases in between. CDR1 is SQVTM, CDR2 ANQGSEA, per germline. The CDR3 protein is CSVLGEAYEQYF. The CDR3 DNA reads TGCAGCGTCCTCGGAGAGGCCTACGAGCAGTACTTC.

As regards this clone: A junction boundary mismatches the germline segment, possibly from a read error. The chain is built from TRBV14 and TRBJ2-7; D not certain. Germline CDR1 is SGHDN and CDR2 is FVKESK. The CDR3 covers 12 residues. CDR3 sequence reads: CASSQLSSEQYF. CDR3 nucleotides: TGTGCCAGCAGCCAACTCTCCTCCGAGCAGTACTTC. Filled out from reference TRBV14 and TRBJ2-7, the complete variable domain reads EAGVTQFPSHSVIEKGQTVTLRCDPISGHDNLYWYRRVMGKEIKFLLHFVKESKQDESGMPNNRFLAERTGGTYSTLKVQPAELEDSGVYFCASSQLSSEQYFGPGTRLTVT.

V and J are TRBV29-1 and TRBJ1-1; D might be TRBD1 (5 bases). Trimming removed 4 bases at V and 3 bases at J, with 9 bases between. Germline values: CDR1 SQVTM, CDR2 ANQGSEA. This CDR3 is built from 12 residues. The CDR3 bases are TGCAGCGTTGGGCAGGGCCACACTGAAGCTTTCTTT. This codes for CSVGQGHTEAFF.

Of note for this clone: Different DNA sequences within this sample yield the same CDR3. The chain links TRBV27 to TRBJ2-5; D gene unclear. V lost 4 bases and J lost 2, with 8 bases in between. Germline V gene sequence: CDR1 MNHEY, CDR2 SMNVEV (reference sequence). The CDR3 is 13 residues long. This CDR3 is CASSSSGQETQYF. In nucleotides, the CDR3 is TGTGCCAGCAGTTCTTCCGGACAAGAGACCCAGTACTTC.